This T cell receptor (beta chain) was retrieved from a study of blood T cells in healthy people across ages. Study conclusions and caveats: What prevented conclusive comparison of naive and antigen-experienced cells was that PBMCs were unsorted. Calculation of diversity from one million T cells yielded estimates considered to be underestimates.

The donors, aged roughly 6 to 95, were healthy Caucasians from Russia. About 10 milliliters of peripheral blood were drawn from each donor. As for this clonotype: As yet, its antigen is unknown.

Combining a sample-barcoded 5' primer with a J-beta primer mix, a second PCR ran for about 7 to 11 cycles. Via MiXCR, TCRdb re-called the 5' RACE reads, giving one row per CDR3 protein. The sample has about 800,000 distinct CDR3 sequences; 58% are singletons. CDR1 SGDLS and CDR2 YYNGEE come from the germline V gene. CDR3 length: 13 residues. V dropped 4 bases and J dropped 6 bases, with 14 bases sitting between them. The chain is built from TRBV9 and TRBJ2-7; no firm D call. The source of this sequence is a man aged 25-45 years in good health. Sequencing was performed on blood. In nucleotides, the CDR3 is TGTGCCAGCAGCTATCAGCAGGTGGGCGAGCAGTACTTC. It encodes CASSYQQVGEQYF.